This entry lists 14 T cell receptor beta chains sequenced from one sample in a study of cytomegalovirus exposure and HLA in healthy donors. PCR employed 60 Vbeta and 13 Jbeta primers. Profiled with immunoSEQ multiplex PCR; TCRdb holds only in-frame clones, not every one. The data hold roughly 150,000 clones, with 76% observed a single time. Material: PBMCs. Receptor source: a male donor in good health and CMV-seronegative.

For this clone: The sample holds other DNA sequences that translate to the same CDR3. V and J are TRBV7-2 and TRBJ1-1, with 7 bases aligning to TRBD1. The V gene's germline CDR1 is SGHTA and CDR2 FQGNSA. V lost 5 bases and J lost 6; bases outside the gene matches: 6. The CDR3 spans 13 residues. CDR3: CASSVQQGAEAFF. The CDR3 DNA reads TGTGCCAGCAGCGTACAGCAGGGGGCTGAAGCTTTCTTT.

CDR3 coding DNA: TGTGCCAGCAGTTTAGGGGCCGAAGCTTTCTTT. Its translation: CASSLGAEAFF. The chain employs TRBV28 and TRBJ1-1; the D gene is possibly TRBD1 (5 bases). This CDR3 has 11 residues. CDR1 and CDR2 (germline): MDHEN, SYDVKM. Trimming left V 2 bases short and J 8 bases short, with 6 bases between.

The chain's CDR3 is CASSLQGGIGNTIYF. Here the CDR3 DNA reads TGCGCCAGCAGCTTGCAGGGGGGAATTGGAAACACCATATATTTT. The chain carries TRBV5-1 and TRBJ1-3; 7 bases map to TRBD1. V shed 1 base, J shed 3 bases, and the junction held 4 bases outside the gene matches. Germline V gene sequence: CDR1 SGHRS, CDR2 YFSETQ. CDR3 size: 15 residues.

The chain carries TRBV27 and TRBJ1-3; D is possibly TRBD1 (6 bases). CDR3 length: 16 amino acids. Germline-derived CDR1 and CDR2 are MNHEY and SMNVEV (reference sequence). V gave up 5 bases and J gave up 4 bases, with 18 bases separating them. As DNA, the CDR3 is TGTGCCAGCAGTCCTTTGGGACTAGGGACAGGAAACACCATATATTTT. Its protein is CASSPLGLGTGNTIYF.

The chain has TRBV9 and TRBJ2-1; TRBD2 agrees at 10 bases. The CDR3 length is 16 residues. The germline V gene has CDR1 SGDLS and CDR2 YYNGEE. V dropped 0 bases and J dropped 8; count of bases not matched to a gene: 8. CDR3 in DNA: TGTGCCAGCAGCGTAGGGAATAGCGGGAGGCGGTATGAGCAGTTCTTC. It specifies CASSVGNSGRRYEQFF.

The CDR3 loop is CASRLGLPGGPNAGELFF. The CDR3 nucleotides read TGTGCCAGCAGGTTGGGGCTACCGGGGGGCCCCAATGCCGGGGAGCTGTTTTTT. The chain is built from TRBV27 and TRBJ2-2, with D perhaps TRBD2 (7 bases). Per germline, CDR1 MNHEY and CDR2 SMNVEV (reference sequence). The CDR3 extends over 18 amino acids. The V gene lost 6 bases and the J gene lost 6 bases, with 26 bases spanning the gap.

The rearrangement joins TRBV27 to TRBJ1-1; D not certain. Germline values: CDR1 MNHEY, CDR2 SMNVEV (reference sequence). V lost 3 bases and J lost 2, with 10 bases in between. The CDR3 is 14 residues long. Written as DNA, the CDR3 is TGTGCCAGCAGTTTTCGGTCCTTAAACACTGAAGCTTTCTTT. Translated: CASSFRSLNTEAFF.

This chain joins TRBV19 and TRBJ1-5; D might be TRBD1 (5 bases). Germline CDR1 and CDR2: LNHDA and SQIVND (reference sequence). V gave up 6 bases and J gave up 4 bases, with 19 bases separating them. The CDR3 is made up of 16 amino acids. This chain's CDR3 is CASSPLTGGVNQPQHF. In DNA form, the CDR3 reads TGTGCCAGTAGCCCCCTTACAGGCGGGGTGAATCAGCCCCAGCATTTT.

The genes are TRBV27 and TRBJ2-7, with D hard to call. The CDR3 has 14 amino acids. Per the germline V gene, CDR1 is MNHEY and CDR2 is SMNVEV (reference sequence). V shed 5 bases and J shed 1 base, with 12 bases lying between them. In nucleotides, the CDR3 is TGTGCCAGCAGTAATAGTGTCGGTTCCTACGAGCAGTACTTC. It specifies CASSNSVGSYEQYF.

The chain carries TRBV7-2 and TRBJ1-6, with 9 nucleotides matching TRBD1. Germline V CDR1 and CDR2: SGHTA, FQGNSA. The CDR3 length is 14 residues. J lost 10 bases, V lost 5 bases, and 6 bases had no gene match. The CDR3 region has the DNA TGTGCCAGCAGCCCCCGACAGGGGGGCTCACCCCTCCACTTT. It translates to CASSPRQGGSPLHF.

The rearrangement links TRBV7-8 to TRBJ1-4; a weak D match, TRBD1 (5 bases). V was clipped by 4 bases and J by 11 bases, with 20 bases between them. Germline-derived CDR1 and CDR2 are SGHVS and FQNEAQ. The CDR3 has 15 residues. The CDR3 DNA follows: TGTGCCAGCAGCTACGAACCAGGGTCCCGGGAGAAACTGTTTTTT. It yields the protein CASSYEPGSREKLFF.

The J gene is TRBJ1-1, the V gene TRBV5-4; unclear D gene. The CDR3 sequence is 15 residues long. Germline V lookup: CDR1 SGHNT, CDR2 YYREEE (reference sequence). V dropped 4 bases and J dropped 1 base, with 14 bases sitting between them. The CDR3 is CASSRSTNPNTEAFF. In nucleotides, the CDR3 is TGTGCCAGCAGCCGATCTACTAACCCGAACACTGAAGCTTTCTTT.

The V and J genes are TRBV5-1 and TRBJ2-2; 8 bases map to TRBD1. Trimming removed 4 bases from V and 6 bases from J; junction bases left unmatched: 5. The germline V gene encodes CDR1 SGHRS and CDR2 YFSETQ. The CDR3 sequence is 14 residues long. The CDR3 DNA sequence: TGCGCCAGCAGCAGCCAGGGGGCCGCCGGGGAGCTGTTTTTT. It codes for CASSSQGAAGELFF. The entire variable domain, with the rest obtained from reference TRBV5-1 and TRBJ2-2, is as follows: KAGVTQTPRYLIKTRGQQVTLSCSPISGHRSVSWYQQTPGQGLQFLFEYFSETQRNKGNFPGRFSGRQFSNSRSEMNVSTLELGDSALYLCASSSQGAAGELFFGEGSRLTVL.

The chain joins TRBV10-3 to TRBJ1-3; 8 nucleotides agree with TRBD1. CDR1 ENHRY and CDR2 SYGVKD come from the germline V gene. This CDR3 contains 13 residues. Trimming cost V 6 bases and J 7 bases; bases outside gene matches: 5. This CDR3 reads CAIRGTGENTIYF. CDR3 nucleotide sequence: TGTGCCATCAGGGGGACAGGAGAGAACACCATATATTTT.